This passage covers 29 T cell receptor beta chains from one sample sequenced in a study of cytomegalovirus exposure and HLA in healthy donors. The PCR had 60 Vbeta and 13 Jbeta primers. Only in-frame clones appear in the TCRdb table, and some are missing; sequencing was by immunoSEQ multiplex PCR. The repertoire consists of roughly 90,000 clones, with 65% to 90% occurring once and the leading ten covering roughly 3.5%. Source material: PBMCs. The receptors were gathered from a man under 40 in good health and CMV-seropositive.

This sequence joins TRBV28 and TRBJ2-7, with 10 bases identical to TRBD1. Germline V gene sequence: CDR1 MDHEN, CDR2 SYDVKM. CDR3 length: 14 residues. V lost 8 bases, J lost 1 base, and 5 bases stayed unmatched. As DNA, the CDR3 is TGTGCCAGCGCTGGGACAGGGGAATCCTACGAGCAGTACTTC. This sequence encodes CASAGTGESYEQYF.

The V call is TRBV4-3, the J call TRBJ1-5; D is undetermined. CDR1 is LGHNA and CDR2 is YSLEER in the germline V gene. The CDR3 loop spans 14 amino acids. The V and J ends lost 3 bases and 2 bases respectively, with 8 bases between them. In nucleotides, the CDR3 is TGCGCCAGCAGCCACGGCGAGGGCAATCAGCCCCAGCATTTT. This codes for CASSHGEGNQPQHF.

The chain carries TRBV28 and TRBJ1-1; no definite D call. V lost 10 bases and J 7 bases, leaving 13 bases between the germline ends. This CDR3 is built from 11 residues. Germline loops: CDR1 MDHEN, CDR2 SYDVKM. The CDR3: CATLSIVEAFF. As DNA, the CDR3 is TGTGCCACCCTAAGTATAGTTGAAGCTTTCTTT.

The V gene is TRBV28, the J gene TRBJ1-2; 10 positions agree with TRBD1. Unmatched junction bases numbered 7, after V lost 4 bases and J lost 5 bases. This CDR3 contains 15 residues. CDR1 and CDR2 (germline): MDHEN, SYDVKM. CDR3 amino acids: CASSSPGQGVYGYTF. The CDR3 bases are TGTGCCAGCAGTTCACCAGGACAGGGGGTTTATGGCTACACCTTC.

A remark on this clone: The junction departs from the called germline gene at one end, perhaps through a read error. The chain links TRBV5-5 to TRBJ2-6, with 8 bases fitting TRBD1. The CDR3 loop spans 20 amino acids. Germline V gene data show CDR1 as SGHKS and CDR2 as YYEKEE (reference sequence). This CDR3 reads CASNLARGLNPISGANVLTF. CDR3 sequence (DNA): TGTGCCAGCAACTTGGCCAGGGGGCTGAATCCAATCTCTGGGGCCAACGTCCTGACTTTC.

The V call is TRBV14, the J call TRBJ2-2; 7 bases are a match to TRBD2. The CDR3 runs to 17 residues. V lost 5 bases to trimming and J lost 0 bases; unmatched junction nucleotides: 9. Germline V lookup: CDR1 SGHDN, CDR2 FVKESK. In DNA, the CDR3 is TGTGCCAGCAGCACCCGACTAGCCGCCACGAACACCGGGGAGCTGTTTTTT. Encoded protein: CASSTRLAATNTGELFF.

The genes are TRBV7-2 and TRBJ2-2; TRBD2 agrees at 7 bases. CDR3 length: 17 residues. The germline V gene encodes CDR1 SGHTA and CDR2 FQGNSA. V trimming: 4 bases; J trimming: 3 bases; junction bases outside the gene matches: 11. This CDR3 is CASSSAWAGEYTGELFF. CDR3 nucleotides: TGTGCCAGCAGCTCCGCTTGGGCGGGAGAGTACACCGGGGAGCTGTTTTTT.

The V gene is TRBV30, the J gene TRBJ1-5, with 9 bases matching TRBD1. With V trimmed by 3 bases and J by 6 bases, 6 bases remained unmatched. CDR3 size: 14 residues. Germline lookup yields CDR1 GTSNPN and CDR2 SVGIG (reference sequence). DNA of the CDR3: TGTGCCTGGAGCTACGACAGGGGGAGTCAGCCCCAGCATTTT. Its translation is CAWSYDRGSQPQHF.

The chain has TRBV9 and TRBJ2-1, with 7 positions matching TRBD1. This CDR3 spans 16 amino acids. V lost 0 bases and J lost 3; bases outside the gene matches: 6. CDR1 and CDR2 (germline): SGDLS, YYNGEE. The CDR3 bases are TGTGCCAGCAGCGTAGGTGAAGGGGGCATCTACAATGAGCAGTTCTTC. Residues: CASSVGEGGIYNEQFF.

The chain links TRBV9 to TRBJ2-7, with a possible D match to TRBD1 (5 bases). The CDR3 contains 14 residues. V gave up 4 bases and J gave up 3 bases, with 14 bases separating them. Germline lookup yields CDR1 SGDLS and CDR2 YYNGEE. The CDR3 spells CASSTTEGVYEQYF. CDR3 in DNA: TGTGCCAGCAGCACGACAGAAGGTGTCTACGAGCAGTACTTC.

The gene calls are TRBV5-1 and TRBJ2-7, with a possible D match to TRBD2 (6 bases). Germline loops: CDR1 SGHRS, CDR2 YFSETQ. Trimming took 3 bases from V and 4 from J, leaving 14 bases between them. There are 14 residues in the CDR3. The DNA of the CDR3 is TGCGCCAGCAGCTGGGGGGACCTCCAATACGAGCAGTACTTC. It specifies CASSWGDLQYEQYF.

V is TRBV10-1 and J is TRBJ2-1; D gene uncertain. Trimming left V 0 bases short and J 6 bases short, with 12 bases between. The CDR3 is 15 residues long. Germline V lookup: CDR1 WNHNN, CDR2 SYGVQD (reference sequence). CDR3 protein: CASSESSSGRNEQFF. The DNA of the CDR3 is TGCGCCAGCAGTGAGTCGAGCTCGGGTCGCAATGAGCAGTTCTTC.

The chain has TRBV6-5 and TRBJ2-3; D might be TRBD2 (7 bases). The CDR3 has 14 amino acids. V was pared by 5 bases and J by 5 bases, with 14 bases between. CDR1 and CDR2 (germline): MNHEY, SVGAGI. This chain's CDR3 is CASSNRGGLDTQYF. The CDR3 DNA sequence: TGTGCCAGCAGTAATAGGGGGGGGTTAGATACGCAGTATTTT.

The CDR3 coding sequence is TGTGCCAGCAGTGGGGCCGCTATATCACAGCCCCAGCATTTT. Protein product: CASSGAAISQPQHF. This sequence joins TRBV6-1 and TRBJ1-5; D call uncertain. V lost 4 bases and J lost 7, with 14 bases in between. The CDR3 totals 14 residues. Germline V lookup: CDR1 MNHNS, CDR2 SASEGT.

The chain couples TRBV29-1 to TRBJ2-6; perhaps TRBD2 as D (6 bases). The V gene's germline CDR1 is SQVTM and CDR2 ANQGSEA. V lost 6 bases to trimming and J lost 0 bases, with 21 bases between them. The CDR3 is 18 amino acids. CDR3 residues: CSVLQSASDYSGANVLTF. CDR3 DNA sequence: TGCAGCGTCCTCCAGTCTGCTAGCGATTACTCTGGGGCCAACGTCCTGACTTTC. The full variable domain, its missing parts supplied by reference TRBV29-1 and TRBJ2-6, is SAVISQKPSRDICQRGTSLTIQCQVDSQVTMMFWYRQQPGQSLTLIATANQGSEATYESGFVIDKFPISRPNLTFSTLTVSNMSPEDSSIYLCSVLQSASDYSGANVLTFGAGSRLTVL.

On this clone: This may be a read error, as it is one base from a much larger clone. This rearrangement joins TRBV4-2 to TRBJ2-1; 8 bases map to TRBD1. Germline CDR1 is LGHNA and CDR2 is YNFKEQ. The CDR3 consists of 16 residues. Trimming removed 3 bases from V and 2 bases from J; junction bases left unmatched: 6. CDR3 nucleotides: TGTGCCAGCAGCCAGAGGACAGGGCCGCCCTACAATGAGCAGTTCTTC. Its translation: CASSQRTGPPYNEQFF.

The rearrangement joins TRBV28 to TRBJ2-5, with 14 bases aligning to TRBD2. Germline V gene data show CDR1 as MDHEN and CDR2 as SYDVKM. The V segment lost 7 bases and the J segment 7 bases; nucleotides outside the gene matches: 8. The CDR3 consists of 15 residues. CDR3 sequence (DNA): TGTGCCAGCACCCAGGGACTAGCGGGAGTACGGACCCAGTACTTC. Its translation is CASTQGLAGVRTQYF.

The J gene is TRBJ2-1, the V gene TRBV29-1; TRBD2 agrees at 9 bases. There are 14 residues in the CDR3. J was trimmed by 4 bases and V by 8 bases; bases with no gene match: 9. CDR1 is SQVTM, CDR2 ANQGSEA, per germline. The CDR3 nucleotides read TGCAGCACGACCAATAGCGGGAGATACAATGAGCAGTTCTTC. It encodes CSTTNSGRYNEQFF.

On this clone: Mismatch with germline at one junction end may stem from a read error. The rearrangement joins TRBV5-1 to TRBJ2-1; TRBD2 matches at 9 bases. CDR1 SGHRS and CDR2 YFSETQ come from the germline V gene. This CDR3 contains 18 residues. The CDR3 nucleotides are TGCGCCAGCACCTTGCGTTACGCGGGAGGGCCAGTAGGCAATGAGCAGTTCTTC. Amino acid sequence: CASTLRYAGGPVGNEQFF.

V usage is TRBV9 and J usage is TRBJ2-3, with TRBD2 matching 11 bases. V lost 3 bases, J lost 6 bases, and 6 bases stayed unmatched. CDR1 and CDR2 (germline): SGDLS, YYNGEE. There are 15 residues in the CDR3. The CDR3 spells CASSDIAGGDDTQYF. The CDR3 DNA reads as TGTGCCAGCAGCGACATAGCGGGAGGGGACGATACGCAGTATTTT.

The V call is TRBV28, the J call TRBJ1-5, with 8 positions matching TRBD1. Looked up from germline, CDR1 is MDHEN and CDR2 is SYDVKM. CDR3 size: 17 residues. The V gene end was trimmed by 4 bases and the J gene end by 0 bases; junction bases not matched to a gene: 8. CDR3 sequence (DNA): TGTGCCAGCAGTTACACCGGGACAGGTTATAGCAATCAGCCCCAGCATTTT. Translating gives CASSYTGTGYSNQPQHF.

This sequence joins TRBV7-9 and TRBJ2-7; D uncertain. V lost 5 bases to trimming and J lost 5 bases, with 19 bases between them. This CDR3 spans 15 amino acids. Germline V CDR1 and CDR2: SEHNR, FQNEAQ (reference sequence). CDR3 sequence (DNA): TGTGCCAGCAGCCTCCGTGACGGCCTGGAGAACGAGCAGTACTTC. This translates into CASSLRDGLENEQYF.

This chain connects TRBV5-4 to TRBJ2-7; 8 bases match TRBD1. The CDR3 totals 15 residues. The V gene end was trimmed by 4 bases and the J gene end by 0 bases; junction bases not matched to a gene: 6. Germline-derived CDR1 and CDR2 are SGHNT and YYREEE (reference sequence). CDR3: CASSLPGTGSYEQYF. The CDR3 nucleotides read TGTGCCAGCAGCCTCCCCGGGACAGGCTCCTACGAGCAGTACTTC.

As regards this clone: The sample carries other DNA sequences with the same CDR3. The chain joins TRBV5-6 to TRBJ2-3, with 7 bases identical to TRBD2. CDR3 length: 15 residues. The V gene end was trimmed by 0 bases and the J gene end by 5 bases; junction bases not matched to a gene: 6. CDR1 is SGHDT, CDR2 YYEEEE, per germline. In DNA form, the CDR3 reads TGTGCCAGCAGCTTGGTGGCTAGCGGAAGAGATACGCAGTATTTT. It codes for CASSLVASGRDTQYF.

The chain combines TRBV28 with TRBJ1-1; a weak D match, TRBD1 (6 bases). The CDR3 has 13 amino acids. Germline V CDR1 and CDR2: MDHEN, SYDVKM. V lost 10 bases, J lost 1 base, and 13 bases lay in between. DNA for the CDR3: TGTGCCACCTCAGGGGTCGGGAACACTGAAGCTTTCTTT. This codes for CATSGVGNTEAFF.

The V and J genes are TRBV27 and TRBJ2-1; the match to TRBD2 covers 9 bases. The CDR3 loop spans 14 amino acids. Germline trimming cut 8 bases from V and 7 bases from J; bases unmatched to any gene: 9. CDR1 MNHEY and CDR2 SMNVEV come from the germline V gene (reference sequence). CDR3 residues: CASRLSGRGNEQFF. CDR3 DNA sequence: TGTGCCAGCCGACTTAGCGGGAGAGGGAATGAGCAGTTCTTC.

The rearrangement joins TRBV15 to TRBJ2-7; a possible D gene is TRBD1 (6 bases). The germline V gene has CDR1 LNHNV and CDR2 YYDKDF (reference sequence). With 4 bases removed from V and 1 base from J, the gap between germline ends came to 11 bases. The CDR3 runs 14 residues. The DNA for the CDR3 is TGTGCCACCAGCACCTTCAGGGGTTCCTACGAGCAGTACTTC. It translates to CATSTFRGSYEQYF.

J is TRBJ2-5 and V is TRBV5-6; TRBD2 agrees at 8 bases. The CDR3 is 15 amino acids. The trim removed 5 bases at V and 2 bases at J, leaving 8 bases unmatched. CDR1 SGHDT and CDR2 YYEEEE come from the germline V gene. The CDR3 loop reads CASSLGGVGQETQYF. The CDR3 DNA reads TGTGCCAGCAGTCTCGGGGGGGTCGGGCAAGAGACCCAGTACTTC.

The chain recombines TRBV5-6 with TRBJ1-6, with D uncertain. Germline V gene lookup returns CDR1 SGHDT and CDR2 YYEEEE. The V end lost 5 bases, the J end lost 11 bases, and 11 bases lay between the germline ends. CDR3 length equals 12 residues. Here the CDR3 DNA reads TGTGCCAGCAGGAGGGAACTGGCACCCCTCCACTTT. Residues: CASRRELAPLHF.